These T cell receptor beta chains were read from a single sample in a study of shared clonotypes between healthy human individuals. The protocol was immunoSEQ multiplex PCR, while the TCRdb copy is restricted to in-frame clones and leaves out a portion. Altogether under 1,100,000 clones are present, about 80% being singletons, with the ten largest covering less than 1.5%. The sequenced sample consisted of memory CD4+ T cells sorted from blood. These receptors all come from a man in his late teens or twenties in good health. Each CDR3 is given with its conserved first and last residue. D genes are given only for firm matches. Only some rows state a clone size, as once, few, many or a class for expanded clones.

v_gene: TRBV28; d_gene: TRBD1; j_gene: TRBJ1-2; abundance: .; CDR3aa: CASSLTGGVGYTF; CDR3nt: TGTGCCAGCAGTTTAACAGGGGGAGTGGGCTACACCTTC
v_gene: TRBV29-1; d_gene: .; j_gene: TRBJ2-5; abundance: .; CDR3aa: CSVEAPRRSIQETQYF; CDR3nt: TGCAGCGTTGAAGCCCCCCGTCGGTCGATCCAAGAGACCCAGTACTTC
v_gene: TRBV10-2; d_gene: .; j_gene: TRBJ1-2; abundance: once; CDR3aa: CASRAGLSVYGYTF; CDR3nt: TGCGCCAGCAGGGCGGGGCTCTCGGTCTATGGCTACACCTTC
v_gene: TRBV28; d_gene: TRBD1; j_gene: TRBJ1-4; abundance: .; CDR3aa: CASRRQGQPNEKLFF; CDR3nt: TGTGCCAGCAGACGACAGGGACAGCCTAATGAAAAACTGTTTTTT
v_gene: TRBV2; d_gene: .; j_gene: TRBJ2-3; abundance: .; CDR3aa: CASSERGTQYF; CDR3nt: TGTGCCAGCAGTGAACGGGGTACGCAGTATTTT
v_gene: TRBV19; d_gene: .; j_gene: TRBJ1-4; abundance: once; CDR3aa: CASSLGIREKLFF; CDR3nt: TGTGCCAGTAGTCTCGGGATCCGGGAAAAACTGTTTTTT
v_gene: TRBV25-1; d_gene: .; j_gene: TRBJ1-2; abundance: .; CDR3aa: CASSGIQQGYGYTF; CDR3nt: TGTGCCAGCAGTGGGATACAACAGGGATATGGCTACACCTTC
v_gene: TRBV6-1; d_gene: TRBD2; j_gene: TRBJ2-1; abundance: few; CDR3aa: CASSGDYLSSYNEQFF; CDR3nt: TGTGCCAGCAGTGGGGACTACCTTAGCTCCTACAATGAGCAGTTCTTC
v_gene: TRBV6-1; d_gene: .; j_gene: TRBJ1-2; abundance: few; CDR3aa: CASSGRINYGYTF; CDR3nt: TGTGCCAGCAGTGGGCGGATTAACTATGGCTACACCTTC
v_gene: TRBV6-6; d_gene: TRBD2; j_gene: TRBJ2-2; abundance: .; CDR3aa: CASSRLAGGRTGELFF; CDR3nt: TGTGCCAGCAGTAGACTAGCGGGAGGACGGACCGGGGAGCTGTTTTTT
v_gene: TRBV11-2; d_gene: .; j_gene: TRBJ1-4; abundance: .; CDR3aa: CASSLGSSGGKLFF; CDR3nt: TGTGCCAGCAGTCTAGGGTCGTCGGGAGGGAAACTGTTTTTT
v_gene: TRBV7-9; d_gene: TRBD2; j_gene: TRBJ2-5; abundance: .; CDR3aa: CASSPRASGVQETQYF; CDR3nt: TGTGCCAGCAGCCCGAGGGCTAGCGGGGTCCAAGAGACCCAGTACTTC
v_gene: TRBV6-5; d_gene: .; j_gene: TRBJ1-4; abundance: .; CDR3aa: CASKDPSGEKLFF; CDR3nt: TGTGCCAGCAAGGACCCCTCTGGAGAAAAACTGTTTTTT
v_gene: TRBV5-1; d_gene: .; j_gene: TRBJ1-2; abundance: .; CDR3aa: CASSLEGYDYGYTF; CDR3nt: TGCGCCAGCAGCTTGGAGGGCTACGACTATGGCTACACCTTC
v_gene: TRBV5-8; d_gene: TRBD1; j_gene: TRBJ1-1; abundance: .; CDR3aa: CASSPSLGGPGGSKNTEAFF; CDR3nt: TGTGCCAGCAGCCCGTCCTTGGGGGGTCCAGGGGGCTCGAAGAACACTGAAGCTTTCTTT
v_gene: TRBV7-2; d_gene: TRBD1; j_gene: TRBJ2-7; abundance: .; CDR3aa: CASTSGTVYEQYF; CDR3nt: TGTGCCAGCACCTCCGGGACAGTTTACGAGCAGTACTTC
v_gene: TRBV6-7; d_gene: .; j_gene: TRBJ2-3; abundance: .; CDR3aa: CASSDSGIYLDTQYF; CDR3nt: TGTGCCAGCAGTGACTCCGGCATCTACCTAGATACGCAGTATTTT
v_gene: TRBV2; d_gene: .; j_gene: TRBJ1-3; abundance: once; CDR3aa: CASSENYVSGNTIYF; CDR3nt: TGTGCCAGCAGTGAAAATTATGTCTCTGGAAACACCATATATTTT
v_gene: TRBV28; d_gene: .; j_gene: TRBJ2-1; abundance: .; CDR3aa: CASSFGSGPIHNEQFF; CDR3nt: TGTGCCAGCAGTTTTGGGTCGGGGCCTATCCACAATGAGCAGTTCTTC
v_gene: TRBV5-1; d_gene: TRBD2; j_gene: TRBJ2-1; abundance: .; CDR3aa: CASSWGTSGRNEQFF; CDR3nt: TGCGCCAGCAGCTGGGGGACTAGCGGGAGGAATGAGCAGTTCTTC
v_gene: TRBV28; d_gene: .; j_gene: TRBJ1-4; abundance: .; CDR3aa: CASREGTGATNEKLFF; CDR3nt: TGTGCCAGCAGAGAGGGGACGGGAGCAACTAATGAAAAACTGTTTTTT
v_gene: TRBV19; d_gene: .; j_gene: TRBJ2-3; abundance: .; CDR3aa: CASSIGGGTDTQYF; CDR3nt: TGTGCCAGTAGTATAGGCGGTGGCACAGATACGCAGTATTTT
v_gene: TRBV5-1; d_gene: TRBD1; j_gene: TRBJ1-1; abundance: .; CDR3aa: CASSQGQTNTEAFF; CDR3nt: TGCGCCAGCAGCCAGGGACAGACGAACACTGAAGCTTTCTTT
v_gene: TRBV5-6; d_gene: .; j_gene: TRBJ1-3; abundance: once; CDR3aa: CASSLRQGLGNTIYF; CDR3nt: TGTGCCAGCAGCTTGCGTCAGGGGCTGGGAAACACCATATATTTT
v_gene: TRBV2; d_gene: .; j_gene: TRBJ1-5; abundance: .; CDR3aa: CASQDGWGAQPQHF; CDR3nt: TGTGCCAGCCAAGATGGATGGGGGGCACAGCCCCAGCATTTT
v_gene: TRBV6-1; d_gene: .; j_gene: TRBJ1-4; abundance: few; CDR3aa: CASRMKVLGNEKLFF; CDR3nt: TGTGCCAGCAGGATGAAGGTGTTGGGGAATGAAAAACTGTTTTTT
v_gene: TRBV9; d_gene: TRBD2; j_gene: TRBJ2-1; abundance: .; CDR3aa: CASSPLAGGQGEQFF; CDR3nt: TGTGCCAGCAGCCCCCTAGCGGGAGGGCAGGGGGAGCAGTTCTTC
v_gene: TRBV30; d_gene: .; j_gene: TRBJ1-6; abundance: .; CDR3aa: CAWSDRSPLHF; CDR3nt: TGTGCCTGGAGTGACAGATCACCCCTCCACTTT
v_gene: TRBV6-6; d_gene: .; j_gene: TRBJ2-1; abundance: .; CDR3aa: CAGLGLGRLEEQFF; CDR3nt: TGTGCCGGCCTTGGGTTAGGTCGCCTCGAGGAGCAGTTCTTC
v_gene: TRBV28; d_gene: TRBD2; j_gene: TRBJ2-3; abundance: .; CDR3aa: CASSSSGGHTDTQYF; CDR3nt: TGTGCCAGCAGTTCATCGGGGGGGCACACAGATACGCAGTATTTT
v_gene: TRBV9; d_gene: .; j_gene: TRBJ2-1; abundance: .; CDR3aa: CASSVANSIYNEQFF; CDR3nt: TGTGCCAGCAGCGTAGCTAATAGTATCTACAATGAGCAGTTCTTC